A selection of T cell receptor beta chains follows, all from one sample in a study of cytomegalovirus exposure and HLA in healthy donors. The method was immunoSEQ multiplex PCR; TCRdb's version includes in-frame clones alone and lacks a portion of them. The table lists some 130,000 clones, with about 1.4% in the top ten. Sample: PBMCs. The receptors shown here come from a woman aged 40 to 49 in good health and CMV-seronegative. Each CDR3 is given with its conserved first and last residue. A D gene is named only where the DNA matches it firmly.

D: TRBD1
J: TRBJ1-6
V: TRBV4-3
CDR3: CASSSDRAYNSPLHF
DNA: TGCGCCAGCAGCAGTGACAGGGCATACAATTCACCCCTCCACTTT

D: -
J: TRBJ2-5
V: TRBV11-2
CDR3: CASSLNAGLQETQYF
DNA: TGTGCCAGCAGCTTAAACGCGGGGCTCCAAGAGACCCAGTACTTC

D: TRBD1
J: TRBJ2-5
V: TRBV5-1
CDR3: CASSLGTGAETQYF
DNA: TGCGCCAGCAGCTTAGGGACAGGGGCAGAGACCCAGTACTTC

D: TRBD1
J: TRBJ1-5
V: TRBV6-1
CDR3: CATLTGLNQPQHF
DNA: TGTGCCACATTGACAGGGCTTAATCAGCCCCAGCATTTT

D: TRBD1
J: TRBJ2-3
V: TRBV6-1
CDR3: CASRHSDRGDTQYF
DNA: TGTGCCAGCAGGCACTCGGACAGGGGAGATACGCAGTATTTT

D: -
J: TRBJ1-6
V: TRBV2
CDR3: CASRRGINSPLHF
DNA: TGTGCCAGCAGGAGAGGGATAAATTCACCCCTCCACTTT

D: TRBD1
J: TRBJ1-6
V: TRBV5-4
CDR3: CASSDFRDRISGSPLHF
DNA: TGTGCCAGCAGCGACTTCCGGGACAGGATAAGTGGGTCACCCCTCCACTTT

D: -
J: TRBJ2-5
V: TRBV7-3
CDR3: CASSLIGGKETQYF
DNA: TGTGCCAGCAGCTTAATAGGGGGAAAAGAGACCCAGTACTTC

D: TRBD1
J: TRBJ2-3
V: TRBV7-2
CDR3: CASSLQGADTQYF
DNA: TGTGCCAGCAGCCTACAGGGGGCGGATACGCAGTATTTT

D: -
J: TRBJ2-5
V: TRBV7-8
CDR3: CASIPRRGGVFQETQYF
DNA: TGTGCCAGCATCCCCCGTAGGGGGGGGGTCTTCCAAGAGACCCAGTACTTC

D: -
J: TRBJ2-7
V: TRBV2
CDR3: CATESPYEQYF
DNA: TGTGCCACCGAGAGCCCCTACGAGCAGTACTTC

D: TRBD1
J: TRBJ2-1
V: TRBV29-1
CDR3: CSVGERDSYNEQFF
DNA: TGCAGCGTTGGGGAGAGGGACAGCTACAATGAGCAGTTCTTC

D: -
J: TRBJ2-5
V: TRBV5-4
CDR3: CASSQDKSSPQETQYF
DNA: TGTGCCAGCAGTCAGGACAAGAGTAGCCCTCAAGAGACCCAGTACTTC

D: -
J: TRBJ2-3
V: TRBV4-2
CDR3: CASSRSAGTATSTDTQYF
DNA: TGTGCCAGCAGCCGCTCCGCGGGGACGGCAACTAGCACAGATACGCAGTATTTT

D: TRBD1
J: TRBJ1-2
V: TRBV9
CDR3: CASSVGTGARYTF
DNA: TGTGCCAGCAGCGTCGGGACAGGGGCCCGCTACACCTTC

D: TRBD2
J: TRBJ2-5
V: TRBV9
CDR3: CASSVVGGDPQETQYF
DNA: TGTGCCAGCAGCGTAGTGGGGGGGGACCCTCAAGAGACCCAGTACTTC

D: TRBD1
J: TRBJ1-3
V: TRBV20-1
CDR3: CSALKQGTIYF
DNA: TGCAGTGCCTTAAAACAGGGGACCATATATTTT

D: -
J: TRBJ1-1
V: TRBV9
CDR3: CASSATGMNTEAFF
DNA: TGTGCCAGCAGCGCGACCGGGATGAACACTGAAGCTTTCTTT

D: TRBD1
J: TRBJ1-1
V: TRBV9
CDR3: CASSEWTGVGTEAFF
DNA: TGTGCCAGCAGCGAATGGACAGGCGTTGGCACTGAAGCTTTCTTT

D: -
J: TRBJ2-5
V: TRBV4-1
CDR3: CASSGVAQETQYF
DNA: TGCGCCTCCAGCGGAGTAGCACAAGAGACCCAGTACTTC

D: -
J: TRBJ2-7
V: TRBV6-6
CDR3: CASIRTDSYEQYF
DNA: TGTGCCAGCATTCGGACAGACTCCTACGAGCAGTACTTC

D: -
J: TRBJ2-7
V: TRBV7-9
CDR3: CASSGRDITYEQYF
DNA: TGTGCCAGCAGCGGCCGGGACATAACCTACGAGCAGTACTTC

D: TRBD2
J: TRBJ2-1
V: TRBV5-1
CDR3: CASSLIQRGSSYNEQFF
DNA: TGCGCCAGCAGCTTGATTCAGCGGGGGAGCTCCTACAATGAGCAGTTCTTC

D: -
J: TRBJ2-6
V: TRBV19
CDR3: CASSIGRRPLFSGANVLTF
DNA: TGTGCCAGTAGTATAGGGCGGCGGCCTCTCTTCTCTGGGGCCAACGTCCTGACTTTC

D: -
J: TRBJ1-2
V: TRBV4-3
CDR3: CASSQSPQGNYGYTF
DNA: TGCGCCAGCAGCCAATCTCCCCAGGGGAACTATGGCTACACCTTC

D: TRBD1
J: TRBJ1-3
V: TRBV6-6
CDR3: CASSPGQVRTGNTIYF
DNA: TGTGCCAGCAGTCCAGGACAGGTCAGAACTGGAAACACCATATATTTT

D: -
J: TRBJ2-2
V: TRBV6-1
CDR3: CASVREYANTGELFF
DNA: TGTGCCAGCGTAAGGGAGTACGCGAACACCGGGGAGCTGTTTTTT

D: -
J: TRBJ2-7
V: TRBV5-6
CDR3: CASSFGSGEQYF
DNA: TGTGCCAGCAGCTTCGGTTCAGGCGAGCAGTACTTC

D: -
J: TRBJ1-6
V: TRBV4-3
CDR3: CASSQDAINSPLHF
DNA: TGCGCCAGCAGCCAAGACGCGATTAATTCACCCCTCCACTTT

D: -
J: TRBJ2-1
V: TRBV15
CDR3: CATSRDRRDFTYNEQFF
DNA: TGTGCCACCAGCAGAGATCGGAGGGACTTCACCTACAATGAGCAGTTCTTC

D: TRBD1
J: TRBJ2-5
V: TRBV4-3
CDR3: CASSQERGRETQYF
DNA: TGCGCCAGCAGCCAAGAGAGGGGGCGAGAGACCCAGTACTTC

D: -
J: TRBJ1-1
V: TRBV5-5
CDR3: CASSWGKNTEAFF
DNA: TGTGCCAGCAGCTGGGGCAAGAACACTGAAGCTTTCTTT

D: -
J: TRBJ1-2
V: TRBV7-2
CDR3: CASSLGQRFYGYTF
DNA: TGTGCCAGCAGCTTAGGACAGAGATTCTATGGCTACACCTTC

D: TRBD1
J: TRBJ1-5
V: TRBV7-8
CDR3: CASSIRTGWDSNQPQHF
DNA: TGTGCCAGCAGCATCCGGACAGGGTGGGATAGCAATCAGCCCCAGCATTTT

D: TRBD1
J: TRBJ2-3
V: TRBV7-3
CDR3: CASSSGQGTADTQYF
DNA: TGTGCCAGCAGCTCCGGACAGGGGACGGCAGATACGCAGTATTTT

D: TRBD1
J: TRBJ1-2
V: TRBV29-1
CDR3: CSGGQDYGYTF
DNA: TGCAGCGGTGGACAGGACTATGGCTACACCTTC

D: -
J: TRBJ2-5
V: TRBV5-5
CDR3: CASSLVLLGRGGLETQYF
DNA: TGTGCCAGCAGCTTGGTTCTGTTGGGCAGGGGAGGGTTAGAGACCCAGTACTTC

D: TRBD2
J: TRBJ2-3
V: TRBV9
CDR3: CASSGTSHTDTQYF
DNA: TGTGCCAGCAGCGGGACTAGCCACACAGATACGCAGTATTTT

D: -
J: TRBJ1-3
V: TRBV5-6
CDR3: CASSFRTVSGNTIYF
DNA: TGTGCCAGCAGCTTTCGTACAGTCTCTGGAAACACCATATATTTT

D: -
J: TRBJ1-1
V: TRBV29-1
CDR3: CSHTRAGETEAFF
DNA: TGCAGCCATACCCGAGCGGGAGAAACTGAAGCTTTCTTT

D: TRBD1
J: TRBJ2-3
V: TRBV2
CDR3: CASSESWGTGGKDTQYF
DNA: TGTGCCAGCAGTGAAAGTTGGGGGACAGGGGGCAAAGATACGCAGTATTTT

D: -
J: TRBJ1-6
V: TRBV10-3
CDR3: CAISESSSPSPLHF
DNA: TGTGCCATCAGTGAGTCGAGCTCGCCTTCACCCCTCCACTTT

D: -
J: TRBJ2-2
V: TRBV11-2
CDR3: CASSVYKTNTGELFF
DNA: TGTGCCAGCAGCGTATACAAAACGAACACCGGGGAGCTGTTTTTT

D: -
J: TRBJ2-5
V: TRBV7-3
CDR3: CASKRQREETQYF
DNA: TGTGCCAGCAAGAGACAGCGGGAAGAGACCCAGTACTTC

D: TRBD1
J: TRBJ2-1
V: TRBV19
CDR3: CASSISPGQAYNEQFF
DNA: TGTGCCAGTAGTATATCCCCGGGACAGGCATACAATGAGCAGTTCTTC

D: TRBD1
J: TRBJ1-3
V: TRBV5-6
CDR3: CASSPGQWNTIYF
DNA: TGTGCCAGCAGCCCGGGACAGTGGAACACCATATATTTT

D: TRBD1
J: TRBJ2-2
V: TRBV18
CDR3: CASSPRRQGFTTGELFF
DNA: TGTGCCAGCTCACCACGGAGACAGGGGTTTACCACCGGGGAGCTGTTTTTT

D: -
J: TRBJ1-5
V: TRBV6-4
CDR3: CASGEQGGQPQHF
DNA: TGTGCCAGCGGGGAACAGGGTGGCCAGCCCCAGCATTTT

D: -
J: TRBJ1-3
V: TRBV9
CDR3: CASSVGGRSSGNTIYF
DNA: TGTGCCAGCAGCGTAGGTGGCCGTTCCTCTGGAAACACCATATATTTT